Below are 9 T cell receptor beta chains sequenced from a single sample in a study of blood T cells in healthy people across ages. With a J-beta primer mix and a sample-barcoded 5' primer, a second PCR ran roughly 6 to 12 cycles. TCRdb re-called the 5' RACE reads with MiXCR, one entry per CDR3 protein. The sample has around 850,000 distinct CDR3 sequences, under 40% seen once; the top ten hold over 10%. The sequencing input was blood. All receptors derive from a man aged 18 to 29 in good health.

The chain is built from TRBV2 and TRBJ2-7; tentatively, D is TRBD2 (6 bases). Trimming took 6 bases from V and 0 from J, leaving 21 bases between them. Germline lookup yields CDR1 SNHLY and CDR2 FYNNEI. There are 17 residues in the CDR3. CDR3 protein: CASRDLTRDSSSYEQYF. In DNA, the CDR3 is TGTGCCAGCAGAGACCTAACCCGGGACTCCTCCTCCTACGAGCAGTACTTC.

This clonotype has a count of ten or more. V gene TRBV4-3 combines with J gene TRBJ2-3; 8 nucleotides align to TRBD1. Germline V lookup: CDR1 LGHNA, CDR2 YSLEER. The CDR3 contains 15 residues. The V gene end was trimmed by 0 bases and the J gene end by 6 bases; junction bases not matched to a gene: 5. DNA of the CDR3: TGCGCCAGCAGCCAAGATGGTTGGGACAGGGATACGCAGTATTTT. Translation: CASSQDGWDRDTQYF.

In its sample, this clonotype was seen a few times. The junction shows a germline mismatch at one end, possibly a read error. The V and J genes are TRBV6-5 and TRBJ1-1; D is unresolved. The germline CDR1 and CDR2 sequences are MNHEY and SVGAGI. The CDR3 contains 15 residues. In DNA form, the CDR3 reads TGTGCCAGCAGTTACGAGCCGGGCCTGAACACTGAAGCCTTCTTT. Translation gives CASSYEPGLNTEAFF.

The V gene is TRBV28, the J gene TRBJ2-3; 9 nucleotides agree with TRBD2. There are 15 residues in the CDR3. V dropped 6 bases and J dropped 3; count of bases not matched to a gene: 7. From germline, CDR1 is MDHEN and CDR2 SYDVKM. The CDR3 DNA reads TGTGCCAGCAGGCCCTATCTAGCGGGGACAGATACGCAGTATTTT. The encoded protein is CASRPYLAGTDTQYF.

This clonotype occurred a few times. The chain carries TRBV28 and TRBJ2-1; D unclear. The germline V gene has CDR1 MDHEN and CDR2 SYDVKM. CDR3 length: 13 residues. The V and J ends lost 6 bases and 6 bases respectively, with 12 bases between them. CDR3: CASRTPWGNEQFF. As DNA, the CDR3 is TGTGCCAGCAGGACCCCTTGGGGCAATGAGCAGTTCTTC.

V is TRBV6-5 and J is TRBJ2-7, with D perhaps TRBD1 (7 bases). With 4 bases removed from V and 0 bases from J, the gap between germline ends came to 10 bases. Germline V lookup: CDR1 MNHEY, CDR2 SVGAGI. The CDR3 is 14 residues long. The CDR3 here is CASSWGDSSYEQYF. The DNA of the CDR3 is TGTGCCAGCAGTTGGGGGGACAGCTCCTACGAGCAGTACTTC.

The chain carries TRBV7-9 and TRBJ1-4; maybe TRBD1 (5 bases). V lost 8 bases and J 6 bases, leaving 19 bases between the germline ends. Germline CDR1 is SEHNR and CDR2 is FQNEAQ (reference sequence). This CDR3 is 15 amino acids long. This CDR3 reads CASGTTTVTDEKLFF. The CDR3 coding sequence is TGTGCCAGCGGGACTACGACAGTGACGGATGAAAAACTGTTTTTT.

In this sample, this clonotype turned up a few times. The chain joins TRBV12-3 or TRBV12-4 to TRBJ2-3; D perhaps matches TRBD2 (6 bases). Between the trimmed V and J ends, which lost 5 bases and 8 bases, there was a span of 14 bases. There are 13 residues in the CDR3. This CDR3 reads CASSTRLGGTQYF. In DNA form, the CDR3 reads TGTGCCAGCAGTACAAGACTAGGAGGTACGCAGTATTTT.

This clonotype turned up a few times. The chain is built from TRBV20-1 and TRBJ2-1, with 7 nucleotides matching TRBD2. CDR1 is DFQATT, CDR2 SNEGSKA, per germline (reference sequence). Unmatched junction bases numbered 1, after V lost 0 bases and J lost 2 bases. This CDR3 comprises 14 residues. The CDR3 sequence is CSARDAGAYNEQFF. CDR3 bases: TGCAGTGCTAGAGATGCGGGGGCCTACAATGAGCAGTTCTTC.